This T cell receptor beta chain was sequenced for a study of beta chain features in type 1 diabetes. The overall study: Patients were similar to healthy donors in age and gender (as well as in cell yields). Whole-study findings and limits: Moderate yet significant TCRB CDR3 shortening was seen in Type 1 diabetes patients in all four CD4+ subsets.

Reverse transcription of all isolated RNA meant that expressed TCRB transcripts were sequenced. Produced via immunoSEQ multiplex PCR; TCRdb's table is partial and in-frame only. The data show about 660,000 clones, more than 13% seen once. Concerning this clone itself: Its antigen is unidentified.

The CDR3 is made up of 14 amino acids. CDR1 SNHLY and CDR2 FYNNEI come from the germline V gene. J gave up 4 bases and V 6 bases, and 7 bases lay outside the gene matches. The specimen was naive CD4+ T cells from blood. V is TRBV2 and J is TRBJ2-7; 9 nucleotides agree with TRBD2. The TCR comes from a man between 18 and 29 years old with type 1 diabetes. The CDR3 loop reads CASRLEGLAYEQYF. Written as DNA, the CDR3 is TGTGCCAGCAGGTTGGAGGGACTAGCATACGAGCAGTACTTC.